The next 19 T cell receptor beta chains were all read from a single sample in a study of cytomegalovirus exposure and HLA in healthy donors. The PCR made use of 60 Vbeta and 13 Jbeta primers. The table came from immunoSEQ multiplex PCR; TCRdb's copy has only in-frame clones and leaves some out. The table lists fewer than 100,000 clones, about 80% of them singletons. The sequencing sample was made of PBMCs. The receptors stem from a woman in her fifties or sixties in good health and CMV-seronegative.

The chain has TRBV27 and TRBJ2-4, with a tentative D call TRBD2 (6 bases). V dropped 2 bases and J dropped 4 bases, with 9 bases sitting between them. The germline V gene has CDR1 MNHEY and CDR2 SMNVEV (reference sequence). The CDR3 contains 14 residues. This chain's CDR3 is CASSLMGGKNIQYF. The CDR3, as DNA: TGTGCCAGCAGTTTAATGGGGGGAAAAAACATTCAGTACTTC.

V is TRBV15 and J is TRBJ2-7; possibly TRBD2 for D (5 bases). Germline V CDR1 and CDR2: LNHNV, YYDKDF (reference sequence). The CDR3 sequence is 13 residues long. V shed 3 bases and J shed 1 base, with 7 bases lying between them. The CDR3 nucleotides are TGTGCCACCAGCAGGGACTTGTCCTACGAGCAGTACTTC. Protein product: CATSRDLSYEQYF.

This rearrangement joins TRBV10-1 to TRBJ2-7, with D perhaps TRBD1 (6 bases). V lost 8 bases and J lost 0, with 23 bases in between. This CDR3 has 17 residues. Germline CDR1 and CDR2: WNHNN and SYGVQD (reference sequence). In DNA form, the CDR3 reads TGCGCCAGCCGGTTAAAGGGGGTCCAACGGGGCTCCTACGAGCAGTACTTC. Residues: CASRLKGVQRGSYEQYF.

The chain is built from TRBV1 and TRBJ1-2; the table's TRBD1 call for D was not verified on the DNA. TRBV1 is annotated as a pseudogene. The CDR3 has 15 amino acids. Here the CDR3 reads CTSSQLGYWNYGYTF. The CDR3 DNA is TGCACCAGCAGCCAATTGGGCTACTGGAACTATGGCTACACCTTC.

This clone was seen more than once but under ten times. CDR3: CASSTWGEGTDTQYF. DNA of the CDR3: TGTGCCAGTAGTACGTGGGGAGAGGGCACAGATACGCAGTATTTT. The genes are TRBV19 and TRBJ2-3; TRBD2 is a possible D gene (5 bases). V lost 4 bases and J lost 1, with 12 bases in between. The CDR3 is 15 amino acids. Germline V gene data show CDR1 as LNHDA and CDR2 as SQIVND (reference sequence).

The chain links TRBV6-5 to TRBJ1-1, with 7 nucleotides matching TRBD1. The V segment lost 4 bases and the J segment 4 bases; nucleotides outside the gene matches: 6. CDR1 and CDR2 (germline): MNHEY, SVGAGI. The CDR3 spans 14 residues. CDR3 sequence: CASSFGTASTEAFF. The CDR3 DNA is TGTGCCAGCAGTTTCGGGACAGCAAGCACTGAAGCTTTCTTT.

V gene TRBV7-8 combines with J gene TRBJ1-1; maybe TRBD1 (6 bases). There are 13 residues in the CDR3. CDR1 and CDR2 (germline): SGHVS, FQNEAQ. Trimming removed 5 bases from V and 10 bases from J, with 17 bases in between. The CDR3 region is CASSLTDTGLAFF. The DNA of the CDR3 is TGTGCCAGCAGCCTGACGGATACAGGGTTAGCTTTCTTT.

DNA of the CDR3: TGTGCCAGCAGCGTAGGGGGTCGAAGGGGCGGTCAAGAGACCCAGTACTTC. Protein product: CASSVGGRRGGQETQYF. The genes are TRBV9 and TRBJ2-5; D might be TRBD1 (5 bases). CDR1 and CDR2 (germline): SGDLS, YYNGEE. The CDR3 sequence is 17 residues long. V lost 0 bases to trimming and J lost 2 bases, with 17 bases between them.

The genes are TRBV5-1 and TRBJ1-2; D is ambiguous. The CDR3 covers 15 residues. Between the trimmed V and J ends, which lost 0 bases and 0 bases, there was a span of 9 bases. The germline gives CDR1 SGHRS, CDR2 YFSETQ. CDR3 in amino acids: CASSLGEVSNYGYTF. The CDR3 region has the DNA TGCGCCAGCAGCTTGGGAGAGGTTTCTAACTATGGCTACACCTTC.

The gene calls are TRBV6-5 and TRBJ1-5; 8 positions match TRBD1. The germline gives CDR1 MNHEY, CDR2 SVGAGI. The V gene end was trimmed by 4 bases and the J gene end by 9 bases; junction bases not matched to a gene: 11. The CDR3 is made up of 15 amino acids. CDR3 DNA sequence: TGTGCCAGCAGTTCCGCCAGGACAGGGTCTTTGCCCCAGCATTTT. It encodes CASSSARTGSLPQHF.

This clone was seen a handful of times. V is TRBV5-6 and J is TRBJ1-2; perhaps TRBD1 as D (5 bases). The germline V and J ends were trimmed by 5 bases and 3 bases, with 17 bases remaining between them. Looked up from germline, CDR1 is SGHDT and CDR2 is YYEEEE. The CDR3 loop spans 15 amino acids. Written as DNA, the CDR3 is TGTGCCAGCAGTCACGACGCAGGGAATGACTATGGCTACACCTTC. This codes for CASSHDAGNDYGYTF.

The chain couples TRBV5-1 to TRBJ2-7; 10 nucleotides agree with TRBD2. The length of the CDR3 is 17 residues. The ends lost 0 bases at V and 0 bases at J; junction bases unmatched: 6. Germline CDR1 and CDR2: SGHRS and YFSETQ. CDR3 DNA: TGCGCCAGCAGCTTGGTGGGTAGCGGGGGGCTCTCCTACGAGCAGTACTTC. Residues: CASSLVGSGGLSYEQYF. The full variable domain, rest sourced from reference TRBV5-1 and TRBJ2-7, is KAGVTQTPRYLIKTRGQQVTLSCSPISGHRSVSWYQQTPGQGLQFLFEYFSETQRNKGNFPGRFSGRQFSNSRSEMNVSTLELGDSALYLCASSLVGSGGLSYEQYFGPGTRLTVT.

The gene calls are TRBV5-1 and TRBJ2-1, with unresolved D. Trimming cost V 1 base and J 8 bases, with 7 bases left between them. The CDR3 runs 12 residues. Germline V gives CDR1 SGHRS, CDR2 YFSETQ. The CDR3 reads CASSLSRDEQFF. The CDR3 DNA is TGCGCCAGCAGCTTGTCTCGGGATGAGCAGTTCTTC.

The chain carries TRBV7-9 and TRBJ2-3, with D tentatively TRBD2 (5 bases). The length of the CDR3 is 15 residues. V was trimmed by 0 bases and J by 1 base, leaving 8 bases between them. Germline V lookup: CDR1 SEHNR, CDR2 FQNEAQ (reference sequence). CDR3 DNA: TGTGCCAGCAGCTTAGCGCTAGCTGGCACAGATACGCAGTATTTT. As protein: CASSLALAGTDTQYF.

The chain combines TRBV28 with TRBJ2-7; maybe TRBD2 (6 bases). The CDR3 extends over 13 amino acids. Trimming pared 7 bases from V and 7 bases from J, leaving 17 bases between. Germline CDR1 MDHEN, CDR2 SYDVKM. The CDR3 sequence is CASIPSGLGEQYF. As DNA, the CDR3 is TGTGCCAGCATTCCGAGCGGGCTGGGGGAGCAGTACTTC. Full variable domain (missing parts from reference TRBV28 and TRBJ2-7): DVKVTQSSRYLVKRTGEKVFLECVQDMDHENMFWYRQDPGLGLRLIYFSYDVKMKEKGDIPEGYSVSREKKERFSLILESASTNQTSMYLCASIPSGLGEQYFGPGTRLTVT.

The J gene is TRBJ2-3, the V gene TRBV19; tentative D call: TRBD1 (5 bases). The germline V gene encodes CDR1 LNHDA and CDR2 SQIVND (reference sequence). The CDR3 covers 15 residues. The V end was cut by 4 bases, the J end by 3 bases, with 14 bases between. The CDR3 bases are TGTGCCAGTAGTAGCCAGGGCTGGCCGACAGATACGCAGTATTTT. Protein: CASSSQGWPTDTQYF.

The chain recombines TRBV28 with TRBJ1-3; a weak D match, TRBD1 (5 bases). The CDR3 consists of 19 residues. CDR1 MDHEN and CDR2 SYDVKM come from the germline V gene. The ends were cut back, 4 bases at V and 0 bases at J, with 22 bases in the middle. The CDR3 loop is CASSSRDAPRGNSGNTIYF. CDR3 bases: TGTGCCAGCAGTTCCCGGGACGCTCCCCGGGGGAACTCTGGAAACACCATATATTTT. The whole variable domain, remainder taken from reference TRBV28 and TRBJ1-3, is DVKVTQSSRYLVKRTGEKVFLECVQDMDHENMFWYRQDPGLGLRLIYFSYDVKMKEKGDIPEGYSVSREKKERFSLILESASTNQTSMYLCASSSRDAPRGNSGNTIYFGEGSWLTVV.

This chain uses TRBV6-1 with TRBJ2-7, with 7 bases fitting TRBD2. Germline V lookup: CDR1 MNHNS, CDR2 SASEGT. This CDR3 contains 15 residues. Unmatched junction bases numbered 6, after V lost 1 base and J lost 3 bases. The CDR3 DNA reads as TGTGCCAGCAGTGAAGATACGGGACTAAGCTACGAGCAGTACTTC. Amino acid sequence: CASSEDTGLSYEQYF.

V is TRBV19 and J is TRBJ1-3, with D uncertain. CDR3 length: 13 amino acids. V lost 5 bases to trimming and J lost 0 bases, with 5 bases between them. Germline assignment: CDR1 LNHDA and CDR2 SQIVND (reference sequence). This CDR3 is CASSPSSGNTIYF. The CDR3 nucleotides read TGTGCCAGTAGTCCCAGCTCTGGAAACACCATATATTTT.